This record covers a single T cell receptor beta chain. TCRdb reprocessed the PCR reads via MiXCR and lists one record per CDR3 protein. Among around 83,000 distinct CDR3 sequences listed, less than 65% were seen once. This sample stems from a study of CDR3 diversity in severe acne. J lost 2 bases, V lost 4 bases, and 6 bases had no gene match. Germline loops: CDR1 SGHTA, CDR2 FQGNSA. The CDR3 consists of 15 residues. The genes are TRBV7-2 and TRBJ2-7; 9 bases agree with TRBD1. Sequencing was performed on blood. This receptor was obtained from a male donor with severe acne vulgaris. Written as DNA, the CDR3 is TGTGCCAGCAGCTCCGGGACAGGGAAAACCTACGAGCAGTACTTC. Amino acids: CASSSGTGKTYEQYF. The full variable domain, rest sourced from reference TRBV7-2 and TRBJ2-7, is GAGVSQSPSNKVTEKGKDVELRCDPISGHTALYWYRQSLGQGLEFLIYFQGNSAPDKSGLPSDRFSAERTGGSVSTLTIQRTQQEDSAVYLCASSSGTGKTYEQYFGPGTRLTVT.